The clone carrying this T cell receptor beta chain was recorded at least ten times. Its antigen is currently unknown. This sample was taken from a study of T cell repertoires in cytomegalovirus infection. Study context: Selection of CMV epitopes for the study included recently identified HLA-C-restricted and well-studied HLA-B-restricted ones. Public signatures in TCR beta pointed to CMV infection and matching HLA type.

CDR1 and CDR2 (germline): SGHTA, FQGNSA. Trimming took 4 bases from V and 6 from J, leaving 19 bases between them. The CDR3 loop spans 16 amino acids. TCRdb reprocessed the reads with MiXCR, giving one entry per CDR3 protein. The sample lists some 920,000 distinct CDR3 sequences; roughly 30% were seen once. Study-wide results and caveats: The ex vivo response was dominated by HLA-C-restricted CMV-specific TCR beta clonotypes. Identification of carriers of CMV plus the relevant HLA was achieved through cumulative public TCR beta family frequency.

The specimen was cultured CD8+ T cells from PBMCs, collected from culture after CMV antigen stimulation. The receptor's source is a human donor in good health (CMV status not recorded). Some clones in this sample may be carry-over from other donors' samples. The V and J genes are TRBV7-2 and TRBJ2-1, with TRBD1 as a possible D gene (6 bases). CDR3 coding DNA: TGTGCCAGCAGCTCGAAGGGGGTAACTGGGATCAATGAGCAGTTCTTC. Translated, it gives CASSSKGVTGINEQFF.